This entry features one T cell receptor beta chain sequence. As yet, its antigen is unknown. The sample belongs to a study of cytomegalovirus exposure and HLA in healthy donors. Broader study findings: Cytomegalovirus association was assigned to 150 to 200 TCR beta chains.

With 60 Vbeta and 13 Jbeta primers, the PCR was carried out. The assay was immunoSEQ multiplex PCR, and TCRdb's table has in-frame clones only and misses some. This sample carries roughly 100,000 clones, approximately 77% of them seen once, and the ten largest clones take 4.5% to 6%. This CDR3 is built from 14 residues. The germline V gene has CDR1 MRHNA and CDR2 SNTAGT. The V end lost 2 bases, the J end lost 6 bases, and 11 bases lay between the germline ends. The specimen was PBMCs. The chain recombines TRBV6-4 with TRBJ2-1; D unclear. The clonotype originates from a woman aged 35 to 49 in good health and CMV-seronegative. The CDR3 loop reads CASSDQSSINEQFF. As DNA, the CDR3 is TGTGCCAGCAGTGACCAATCATCAATCAATGAGCAGTTCTTC.